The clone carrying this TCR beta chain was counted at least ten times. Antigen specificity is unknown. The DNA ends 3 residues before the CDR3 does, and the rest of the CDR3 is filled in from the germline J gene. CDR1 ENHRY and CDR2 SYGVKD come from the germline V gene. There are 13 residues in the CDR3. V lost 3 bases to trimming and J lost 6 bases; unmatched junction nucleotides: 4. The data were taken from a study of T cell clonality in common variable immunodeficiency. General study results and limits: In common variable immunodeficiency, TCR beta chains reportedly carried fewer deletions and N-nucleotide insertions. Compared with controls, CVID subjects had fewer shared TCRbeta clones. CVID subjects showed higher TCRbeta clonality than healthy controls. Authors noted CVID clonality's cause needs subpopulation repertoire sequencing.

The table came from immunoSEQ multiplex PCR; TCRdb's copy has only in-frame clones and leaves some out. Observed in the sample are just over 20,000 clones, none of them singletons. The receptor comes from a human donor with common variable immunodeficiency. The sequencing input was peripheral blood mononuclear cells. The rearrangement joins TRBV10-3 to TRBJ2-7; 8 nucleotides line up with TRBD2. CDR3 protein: CAISDLSGGEQYF. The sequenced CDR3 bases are TGTGCCATCAGTGATTTAAGCGGGGGCGAG.